This entry lists 21 T cell receptor beta chains sequenced from one sample in a study of shared clonotypes between healthy human individuals (dated by TCRdb to about 2020). CD8 naive samples consisted of CD45RO-negative cells that were positively selected for CCR7, yielding a CD45RA+CCR7+ population without TemRA cells. Library generation was performed with the immunoSEQ multiplex PCR assay. Here the immuneACCESS table is served through TCRdb, limited to in-frame sequences with V and J called. Missing clones are a known gap in these copies; in checked studies unresolved V genes cover under half, and the rest lacks a known reason. The sample data list around 1.9 million clones, and roughly 95% of these were observed just once. The leading ten clones occupy around 1.7% of the sample. Sequenced: naive CD8+ T cells from PBMCs. The sample's cell subset or site, from its label and the paper: CD45RA+CCR7+. Receptors originate from a man aged 18 to 30 in good health. Some clones in this sample may be carry-over from other donors' samples.

The chain couples TRBV28 to TRBJ1-5; 7 bases are shared with TRBD1. V was pared by 3 bases and J by 7 bases, with 3 bases of the junction left unmatched. Germline V gives CDR1 MDHEN, CDR2 SYDVKM. The CDR3 is 13 residues long. The CDR3 DNA is TGTGCCAGCAGTTTCGTAGGGGGCCAGCCCCAGCATTTT. As protein: CASSFVGGQPQHF.

The J gene is TRBJ2-2, the V gene TRBV7-8, with 9 bases fitting TRBD1. CDR3 length: 17 residues. V shed 4 bases, J shed 1 base, and the junction held 7 bases outside the gene matches. Germline assignment: CDR1 SGHVS and CDR2 FQNEAQ. Written as DNA, the CDR3 is TGTGCCAGCAGCTCCTTTGGGACAGGGAAGAACACCGGGGAGCTGTTTTTT. Translation gives CASSSFGTGKNTGELFF. Drawing the rest from reference TRBV7-8 and TRBJ2-2, the complete variable domain is GAGVSQSPRYKVAKRGQDVALRCDPISGHVSLFWYQQALGQGPEFLTYFQNEAQLDKSGLPSDRFFAERPEGSVSTLKIQRTQQEDSAVYLCASSSFGTGKNTGELFFGEGSRLTVL.

V usage is TRBV2 and J usage is TRBJ1-2, with a possible D match to TRBD1 (6 bases). CDR3 length equals 14 residues. V was pared by 7 bases and J by 0 bases, with 12 bases between. Germline assignment: CDR1 SNHLY and CDR2 FYNNEI. The CDR3, as DNA: TGTGCCAGCATCAGGACAGAAACTAACTATGGCTACACCTTC. The encoded protein is CASIRTETNYGYTF.

CDR3 sequence: CASSTPGLAGYNEQFF. The CDR3 DNA sequence: TGTGCCAGCAGCACGCCGGGACTAGCGGGGTACAATGAGCAGTTCTTC. This sequence joins TRBV5-4 and TRBJ2-1, with TRBD2 identical over 13 bases. The length of the CDR3 is 16 residues. In germline, CDR1 is SGHNT, CDR2 YYREEE (reference sequence). Trimming cost V 4 bases and J 4 bases; bases outside gene matches: 5.

J is TRBJ2-7 and V is TRBV14, with 9 bases that match TRBD1. Trimming cost V 5 bases and J 6 bases; bases outside gene matches: 11. CDR3 length equals 15 residues. The germline V gene encodes CDR1 SGHDN and CDR2 FVKESK. CDR3 amino acids: CASSYPGQGWGEQYF. The CDR3 DNA reads as TGTGCCAGCAGCTATCCGGGACAGGGTTGGGGCGAGCAGTACTTC.

This rearrangement joins TRBV6-5 to TRBJ1-1; weak D call: TRBD1 (5 bases). Germline values: CDR1 MNHEY, CDR2 SVGAGI. CDR3 size: 15 residues. V lost 6 bases, J lost 6 bases, and 20 bases lay in between. This CDR3 is CASRLRGGETAEAFF. CDR3 DNA sequence: TGTGCCAGCAGACTGAGGGGTGGGGAGACTGCTGAAGCTTTCTTT.

V is TRBV2 and J is TRBJ2-1; D possibly corresponds to TRBD1 (6 bases). This CDR3 is built from 15 residues. V shed 6 bases and J shed 7 bases, with 19 bases lying between them. Looked up from germline, CDR1 is SNHLY and CDR2 is FYNNEI. CDR3 in DNA: TGTGCCAGCAGCCCTCCTCCTCTGGGGGCGAATGAGCAGTTCTTC. It is translated as CASSPPPLGANEQFF.

The chain recombines TRBV15 with TRBJ2-2, with TRBD2 identical over 12 bases. Trimming took 3 bases from V and 10 from J; bases not matched to a gene: 6. This CDR3 is built from 15 residues. CDR1 is LNHNV and CDR2 is YYDKDF in the germline V gene (reference sequence). The CDR3 DNA is TGTGCCACCAGCAGCCTAGCGGGAGGGCCGGAGGAGCTGTTTTTT. It encodes CATSSLAGGPEELFF.

V and J are TRBV4-1 and TRBJ2-6, with 7 bases that match TRBD1. The V and J ends lost 5 bases and 0 bases, in that order; junction bases with no gene match: 13. In germline, CDR1 is MGHRA, CDR2 YSYEKL. This CDR3 contains 19 residues. The CDR3 region has the DNA TGCGCCAGCAGCTTCCGGGACAGCATCTCTTACTCTGGGGCCAACGTCCTGACTTTC. Protein product: CASSFRDSISYSGANVLTF.

J is TRBJ2-7 and V is TRBV4-3; no clear D gene. Germline V lookup: CDR1 LGHNA, CDR2 YSLEER. The CDR3 has 14 amino acids. Trimming removed 1 base from V and 2 bases from J, with 9 bases in between. CDR3 loop: CASSQGLITYEQYF. CDR3 coding DNA: TGCGCCAGCAGCCAAGGACTTATAACCTACGAGCAGTACTTC.

The chain recombines TRBV29-1 with TRBJ2-7; D uncertain. The ends were cut back, 7 bases at V and 5 bases at J, with 9 bases in the middle. CDR1 SQVTM and CDR2 ANQGSEA come from the germline V gene. This CDR3 comprises 10 residues. This CDR3 reads CSAYSNEQYF. The CDR3 bases are TGCAGCGCATATAGCAACGAGCAGTACTTC.

This clone was seen just once. The genes are TRBV5-6 and TRBJ1-5; TRBD1 aligns across 8 bases. V lost 0 bases, J lost 6 bases, and 8 bases stayed unmatched. Per germline, CDR1 SGHDT and CDR2 YYEEEE. There are 16 residues in the CDR3. CDR3 sequence: CASSLAFTGGGQPQHF. CDR3 coding DNA: TGTGCCAGCAGCTTGGCCTTTACAGGGGGAGGTCAGCCCCAGCATTTT.

This clone appeared a few times. The rearrangement links TRBV2 to TRBJ1-1; D is unresolved. This CDR3 has 9 residues. Trimming removed 4 bases from V and 8 bases from J, with 2 bases in between. Looked up from germline, CDR1 is SNHLY and CDR2 is FYNNEI. The DNA of the CDR3 is TGTGCCAGCAGTGGGGAAGCTTTCTTT. As protein: CASSGEAFF.

The table lists this clone with a count of one. The chain uses TRBV27 and TRBJ2-1; tentatively, D is TRBD1 (5 bases). V lost 1 base, J lost 5 bases, and 18 bases lay in between. There are 17 residues in the CDR3. In germline, CDR1 is MNHEY, CDR2 SMNVEV (reference sequence). The chain's CDR3 is CASSLLSVQGSHNEQFF. The CDR3 DNA is TGTGCCAGCAGTTTATTATCGGTCCAGGGTTCTCACAATGAGCAGTTCTTC.

This clone was seen a single time. The rearrangement uses TRBV4-1 and TRBJ1-1, with D maybe TRBD1 (5 bases). V lost 2 bases and J 11 bases, leaving 24 bases between the germline ends. From germline, CDR1 is MGHRA and CDR2 YSYEKL. The CDR3 sequence is 16 residues long. The CDR3 region has the DNA TGCGCCAGCAGCCAACCTGCAGGGTCGTTCTGGTCCGAGGCTTTCTTT. This encodes CASSQPAGSFWSEAFF.

The genes are TRBV28 and TRBJ2-3, with D perhaps TRBD2 (6 bases). Trimming removed 10 bases from V and 0 bases from J, with 11 bases in between. CDR1 is MDHEN and CDR2 is SYDVKM in the germline V gene. CDR3 length: 13 residues. Written as DNA, the CDR3 is TGTGCCACCACGGGGGTCAGCACAGATACGCAGTATTTT. This gives the protein CATTGVSTDTQYF.

This rearrangement joins TRBV13 to TRBJ2-1, with 15 bases fitting TRBD2. Trimming removed 5 bases from V and 8 bases from J; junction bases left unmatched: 13. This CDR3 is built from 18 residues. Germline V lookup: CDR1 PRHDT, CDR2 FYEKMQ (reference sequence). The CDR3 DNA reads as TGTGCCAGCAGCCTCTCCGGACTAGCGGGAGGGTCACCCCATGAGCAGTTCTTC. Protein: CASSLSGLAGGSPHEQFF.

Comment on this clone: This sample includes further DNA sequences coding for the same CDR3. The gene calls are TRBV7-9 and TRBJ2-1, with 7 positions matching TRBD1. The V and J ends lost 5 bases and 6 bases, in that order; junction bases with no gene match: 4. CDR1 is SEHNR, CDR2 FQNEAQ, per germline (reference sequence). This CDR3 has 13 residues. DNA of the CDR3: TGTGCCAGCAGCCTATCAGGGGGCAATGAGCAGTTCTTC. As protein: CASSLSGGNEQFF.

The V gene is TRBV29-1, the J gene TRBJ1-1; D is unclear. Trimming left V 2 bases short and J 7 bases short, with 8 bases between. The CDR3 is 11 residues long. CDR1 and CDR2 from the germline V gene are SQVTM and ANQGSEA. The CDR3 loop reads CSVERRFEAFF. CDR3 DNA: TGCAGCGTTGAAAGACGGTTTGAAGCTTTCTTT.

The chain joins TRBV7-9 to TRBJ1-2, with D perhaps matching TRBD1 (5 bases). Germline V gives CDR1 SEHNR, CDR2 FQNEAQ (reference sequence). The V end was cut by 5 bases, the J end by 6 bases, with 19 bases between. The CDR3 sequence is 15 residues long. The CDR3 sequence: CASSIGGGFGDGYTF. CDR3 bases: TGTGCCAGCAGCATCGGGGGAGGCTTTGGGGATGGCTACACCTTC.

The chain joins TRBV29-1 to TRBJ2-1; 9 nucleotides agree with TRBD2. The CDR3 runs 19 residues. V lost 3 bases to trimming and J lost 8 bases; unmatched junction nucleotides: 23. The germline gives CDR1 SQVTM, CDR2 ANQGSEA. The CDR3: CSVEGGVVDSGRGGHEQFF. CDR3 nucleotide sequence: TGCAGCGTTGAGGGAGGGGTCGTTGATAGCGGGAGAGGGGGCCATGAGCAGTTCTTC.